One and the same sample provided the 27 T cell receptor beta chains below, sequenced in a study of T-cell memory formation after mild COVID-19. TCRdb called the 5' RACE reads again in MiXCR, with one record for every CDR3 protein. The sample contains approximately 180,000 distinct CDR3 sequences, approximately 16% of which appear only once. The sample was PBMCs or a T cell subset sorted from them (not recorded which). These receptors all stem from an adult woman who had mild COVID-19 (a few samples of this study predate the infection). Cell type and time point are not known.

This clonotype was detected ten times or more. The rearrangement joins TRBV3-1 to TRBJ1-1; 8 bases line up with TRBD1. Germline lookup yields CDR1 LGHDT and CDR2 YNNKEL (reference sequence). Unmatched junction bases numbered 8, after V lost 5 bases and J lost 6 bases. The CDR3 spans 14 residues. The CDR3 DNA follows: TGTGCCAGCAGCGACGGACAGGGTAGGTCTGAAGCTTTCTTT. It is translated as CASSDGQGRSEAFF. The full variable domain, completed using reference TRBV3-1 and TRBJ1-1, is DTAVSQTPKYLVTQMGNDKSIKCEQNLGHDTMYWYKQDSKKFLKIMFSYNNKELIINETVPNRFSPKSPDKAHLNLHINSLELGDSAVYFCASSDGQGRSEAFFGQGTRLTVV.

This clonotype showed up just a few times. The chain is built from TRBV4-2 and TRBJ2-7, with D tentatively TRBD1 (6 bases). V shed 0 bases and J shed 3 bases, with 9 bases lying between them. The CDR3 is made up of 14 amino acids. Looked up from germline, CDR1 is LGHNA and CDR2 is YNFKEQ. The CDR3 DNA reads TGTGCCAGCAGCCAAGATTGGACAGACTACGAGCAGTACTTC. Translating it yields CASSQDWTDYEQYF.

The chain employs TRBV14 and TRBJ2-3; D may be TRBD1 or TRBD2 (5 bases each). Looked up from germline, CDR1 is SGHDN and CDR2 is FVKESK. V was trimmed by 0 bases and J by 4 bases, leaving 8 bases between them. The CDR3 runs 14 residues. The CDR3 sequence: CASSQDMGADTQYF. CDR3 coding DNA: TGTGCCAGCAGCCAAGATATGGGGGCAGATACGCAGTATTTT.

This clonotype turned up a few times. V is TRBV7-9 and J is TRBJ1-1; TRBD1 might be the D (5 bases). Trimming cost V 1 base and J 1 base, with 10 bases left between them. CDR1 and CDR2 (germline): SEHNR, FQNEAQ (reference sequence). The CDR3 is made up of 15 amino acids. The CDR3 sequence: CASSLGAGPNTEAFF. DNA of the CDR3: TGTGCCAGCAGCTTAGGTGCAGGGCCGAACACTGAAGCTTTCTTT.

The chain joins TRBV25-1 to TRBJ2-3, with no clear D. This CDR3 comprises 14 residues. Trimming stripped 2 bases from V and 2 bases from J, with 8 bases between. Germline V CDR1 and CDR2: MGHDK, SYGVNS. CDR3 amino acids: CASSEMAFTDTQYF. CDR3 DNA sequence: TGTGCCAGCAGTGAAATGGCGTTCACAGATACGCAGTATTTT.

V and J are TRBV7-2 and TRBJ1-6, with 7 bases matching TRBD1. The V gene's germline CDR1 is SGHTA and CDR2 FQGNSA. The CDR3 loop spans 15 amino acids. Trimming took 5 bases from V and 7 from J; bases not matched to a gene: 8. For the CDR3, the DNA is TGTGCCAGCAGCGGAGAAGGGGGCAGCAATTCACCCCTCCACTTT. The encoded protein is CASSGEGGSNSPLHF.

In this sample, this clonotype turned up a few times. The chain recombines TRBV28 with TRBJ2-7; 7 bases are a match to TRBD1. The trim removed 6 bases at V and 7 bases at J, leaving 3 bases unmatched. This CDR3 comprises 11 residues. Germline CDR1 MDHEN, CDR2 SYDVKM. CDR3 DNA: TGTGCCAGCAGAACAGGGGAAGAGCAGTACTTC. Residues: CASRTGEEQYF.

The V gene is TRBV29-1, the J gene TRBJ1-1; a weak D match, TRBD1 (5 bases). V was trimmed by 4 bases and J by 0 bases, leaving 9 bases between them. Germline V CDR1 and CDR2: SQVTM, ANQGSEA. The CDR3 is made up of 13 amino acids. CDR3 nucleotides: TGCAGCGTTGGACAGCTAATGAACACTGAAGCTTTCTTT. It is translated as CSVGQLMNTEAFF.

This clonotype has just a few counts. The V call is TRBV7-2, the J call TRBJ1-1, with D tentatively TRBD1 (5 bases). This CDR3 is 12 amino acids long. V was trimmed by 5 bases and J by 11 bases, leaving 15 bases between them. CDR1 is SGHTA, CDR2 FQGNSA, per germline. As DNA, the CDR3 is TGTGCCAGCAGCCCCCTGACAGAGCGGGCTTTCTTT. Translating gives CASSPLTERAFF.

The chain employs TRBV19 and TRBJ2-2; D ambiguous. The germline V gene encodes CDR1 LNHDA and CDR2 SQIVND (reference sequence). V lost 5 bases and J lost 4, with 8 bases in between. The CDR3 runs to 13 residues. CDR3 DNA sequence: TGTGCCAGTAGTTCCAAACCCACCGGGGAGCTGTTTTTT. Encoded protein: CASSSKPTGELFF.

This clonotype was seen a handful of times. The rearrangement uses TRBV5-1 and TRBJ2-7; 9 bases are a match to TRBD1. The CDR3 loop spans 14 amino acids. V lost 4 bases to trimming and J lost 3 bases; unmatched junction nucleotides: 5. Germline V gives CDR1 SGHRS, CDR2 YFSETQ. As DNA, the CDR3 is TGCGCCAGCAGCACGGGACAGGGCTACTACGAGCAGTACTTC. This sequence encodes CASSTGQGYYEQYF. The full variable domain, rest sourced from reference TRBV5-1 and TRBJ2-7, is KAGVTQTPRYLIKTRGQQVTLSCSPISGHRSVSWYQQTPGQGLQFLFEYFSETQRNKGNFPGRFSGRQFSNSRSEMNVSTLELGDSALYLCASSTGQGYYEQYFGPGTRLTVT.

The chain recombines TRBV24-1 with TRBJ1-1; D perhaps matches TRBD1 (5 bases). The CDR3 runs 14 residues. V lost 4 bases to trimming and J lost 0 bases, with 8 bases between them. Looked up from germline, CDR1 is KGHDR and CDR2 is SFDVKD. In nucleotides, the CDR3 is TGTGCCACCAGTGACCCCAGGGTGAACACTGAAGCTTTCTTT. Its protein is CATSDPRVNTEAFF.

The table lists this clonotype with many counts. This rearrangement joins TRBV19 to TRBJ2-7; no definite D call. The germline V gene has CDR1 LNHDA and CDR2 SQIVND (reference sequence). V was trimmed by 9 bases and J by 0 bases, leaving 6 bases between them. The CDR3 is 11 residues long. CDR3 bases: TGTGCCAGCAGCAACTCCTACGAGCAGTACTTC. It specifies CASSNSYEQYF.

This clonotype was observed a few times. The genes are TRBV6-6 and TRBJ2-7; D is perhaps TRBD1 (5 bases). This CDR3 contains 12 residues. Germline CDR1 is MNHNY and CDR2 is SVGAGI (reference sequence). With 10 bases removed from V and 1 base from J, the gap between germline ends came to 11 bases. The DNA for the CDR3 is TGTGCCACCAGACAGAATTCCTACGAGCAGTACTTC. Translating gives CATRQNSYEQYF.

In its sample, this clonotype was seen a few times. The genes are TRBV20-1 and TRBJ2-7, with D possibly matching TRBD2 (6 bases). CDR3 size: 15 residues. Trimming removed 1 base at V and 0 bases at J, with 13 bases between. Germline CDR1 reads DFQATT; CDR2 reads SNEGSKA (reference sequence). The CDR3 coding sequence is TGCAGTGCTAGAGGAAGACGGGAGAGCTCCTACGAGCAGTACTTC. This sequence encodes CSARGRRESSYEQYF.

The V and J genes are TRBV5-1 and TRBJ2-2; 14 nucleotides line up with TRBD2. V shed 4 bases and J 7 bases; nucleotides not matched to a gene: 6. This CDR3 is 16 amino acids long. Per germline, CDR1 SGHRS and CDR2 YFSETQ. The CDR3: CASSAGLAGGVGELFF. Here the CDR3 DNA reads TGCGCCAGCAGCGCAGGACTAGCGGGAGGAGTCGGGGAGCTGTTTTTT. The full variable domain, its missing parts supplied by reference TRBV5-1 and TRBJ2-2, is KAGVTQTPRYLIKTRGQQVTLSCSPISGHRSVSWYQQTPGQGLQFLFEYFSETQRNKGNFPGRFSGRQFSNSRSEMNVSTLELGDSALYLCASSAGLAGGVGELFFGEGSRLTVL.

V gene TRBV27 combines with J gene TRBJ2-7, with 8 bases that match TRBD1. V shed 3 bases, J shed 3 bases, and the junction held 4 bases outside the gene matches. Germline CDR1 MNHEY, CDR2 SMNVEV (reference sequence). The CDR3 contains 14 residues. CDR3 loop: CASSLAQGVYEQYF. Here the CDR3 DNA reads TGTGCCAGCAGTTTGGCACAGGGGGTCTACGAGCAGTACTTC.

This clonotype was seen a few times. The chain carries TRBV19 and TRBJ1-1; TRBD1 matches 9 bases. J was trimmed by 1 base and V by 8 bases; bases with no gene match: 5. Germline V gene data show CDR1 as LNHDA and CDR2 as SQIVND (reference sequence). CDR3 length: 14 amino acids. For the CDR3, the DNA is TGTGCCAGTGGACAGGGGTCTACGAACACTGAAGCTTTCTTT. It codes for CASGQGSTNTEAFF.

The rearrangement links TRBV18 to TRBJ2-1, with 7 bases that match TRBD1. V shed 4 bases and J 2 bases; nucleotides not matched to a gene: 11. This CDR3 has 17 amino acids. Germline CDR1 and CDR2: KGHSH and LQKENI. CDR3 region: CASSLDTGQVTYNEQFF. The CDR3 bases are TGTGCCAGCTCACTAGACACAGGACAGGTCACCTACAATGAGCAGTTCTTC.

The CDR3 spells CASSRGSSDEQFF. Here the CDR3 DNA reads TGTGCCAGCAGCCGGGGATCTAGCGATGAGCAGTTCTTC. The gene calls are TRBV5-6 and TRBJ2-1; a weak D match, TRBD2 (6 bases). The V end was cut by 4 bases, the J end by 8 bases, with 13 bases between. Germline V CDR1 and CDR2: SGHDT, YYEEEE. This CDR3 has 13 amino acids. Filled out from reference TRBV5-6 and TRBJ2-1, the complete variable domain reads DAGVTQSPTHLIKTRGQQVTLRCSPKSGHDTVSWYQQALGQGPQFIFQYYEEEERQRGNFPDRFSGHQFPNYSSELNVNALLLGDSALYLCASSRGSSDEQFFGPGTRLTVL.

There are a few counts of this clonotype. This rearrangement joins TRBV7-9 to TRBJ2-7; TRBD1 matches at 8 bases. CDR1 SEHNR and CDR2 FQNEAQ come from the germline V gene (reference sequence). V trimming: 6 bases; J trimming: 2 bases; junction bases outside the gene matches: 3. The CDR3 contains 13 residues. The CDR3 DNA follows: TGTGCCAGCAGACAGGGACAGGCCTACGAGCAGTACTTC. Protein product: CASRQGQAYEQYF.

The genes are TRBV5-5 and TRBJ2-1, with 8 bases fitting TRBD2. From germline, CDR1 is SGHKS and CDR2 YYEKEE (reference sequence). The CDR3 extends over 15 amino acids. Unmatched junction bases numbered 10, after V lost 4 bases and J lost 7 bases. The CDR3 DNA follows: TGTGCCAGCAGCCTCCTCGGGGGGGCAAGGAATGAGCAGTTCTTC. Translated, it gives CASSLLGGARNEQFF. Supplemented by reference TRBV5-5 and TRBJ2-1, the full variable domain reads DAGVTQSPTHLIKTRGQQVTLRCSPISGHKSVSWYQQVLGQGPQFIFQYYEKEERGRGNFPDRFSARQFPNYSSELNVNALLLGDSALYLCASSLLGGARNEQFFGPGTRLTVL.

This sequence joins TRBV21-1 and TRBJ1-1; TRBD1, the table's D call, lacks a check against the DNA. TRBV21-1 is a listed pseudogene. The CDR3 runs 17 residues. CDR3 residues: CASSLLGQAKVNTEAFF. In DNA, the CDR3 is TGTGCCAGCAGCCTACTCGGACAGGCCAAGGTGAACACTGAAGCTTTCTTT.

This clonotype was seen only a few times. The gene calls are TRBV14 and TRBJ2-7; 9 positions match TRBD2. Germline-derived CDR1 and CDR2 are SGHDN and FVKESK. Losses at the gene ends were 5 bases for V and 0 bases for J; bases not matched to a gene: 5. The CDR3 runs to 15 residues. The CDR3 region has the DNA TGTGCCAGCAGCTCCAATAGCGGGAGCTCCTACGAGCAGTACTTC. Protein: CASSSNSGSSYEQYF.

The J gene is TRBJ2-5, the V gene TRBV20-1; D gene uncertain. CDR3 length equals 13 residues. V dropped 6 bases and J dropped 2 bases, with 13 bases sitting between them. CDR1 and CDR2 (germline): DFQATT, SNEGSKA (reference sequence). CDR3 nucleotides: TGCAGTGCCCCCCAAGGGTGGCAAGAGACCCAGTACTTC. This encodes CSAPQGWQETQYF.

V usage is TRBV4-3 and J usage is TRBJ2-7, with 12 bases that match TRBD2. The V segment lost 0 bases and the J segment 3 bases; nucleotides outside the gene matches: 3. The CDR3 has 16 amino acids. The germline V gene has CDR1 LGHNA and CDR2 YSLEER. CDR3 loop: CASSQDRTSGVYEQYF. In DNA, the CDR3 is TGCGCCAGCAGCCAAGATCGGACTAGCGGGGTCTACGAGCAGTACTTC.

V and J are TRBV28 and TRBJ2-2; D remains ambiguous. This CDR3 comprises 12 residues. The V end lost 8 bases, the J end lost 5 bases, and 9 bases lay between the germline ends. Germline V gene sequence: CDR1 MDHEN, CDR2 SYDVKM. DNA for the CDR3: TGTGCCAGCCGAGCGAGGACCGGGGAGCTGTTTTTT. Translated: CASRARTGELFF.